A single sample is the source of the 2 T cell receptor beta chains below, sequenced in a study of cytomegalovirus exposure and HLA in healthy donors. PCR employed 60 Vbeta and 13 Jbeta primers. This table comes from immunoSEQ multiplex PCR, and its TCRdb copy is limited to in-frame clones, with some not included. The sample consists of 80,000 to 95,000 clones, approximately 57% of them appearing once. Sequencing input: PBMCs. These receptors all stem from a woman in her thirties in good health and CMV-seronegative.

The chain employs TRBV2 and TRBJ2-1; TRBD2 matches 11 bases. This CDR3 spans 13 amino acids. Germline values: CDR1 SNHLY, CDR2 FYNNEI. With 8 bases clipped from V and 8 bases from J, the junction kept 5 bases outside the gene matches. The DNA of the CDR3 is TGTGCCAGCTTTAGCGGGGGGGCCCATGAGCAGTTCTTC. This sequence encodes CASFSGGAHEQFF.

DNA for the CDR3: TGTGCCATCAGTGAGGAACTAGCCCGAAGGTACGAGCAGTACTTC. Translated: CAISEELARRYEQYF. This rearrangement joins TRBV10-3 to TRBJ2-7; D might be TRBD2 (6 bases). The V and J ends lost 2 bases and 4 bases respectively, with 15 bases between them. CDR3 length: 15 amino acids. Germline V gene sequence: CDR1 ENHRY, CDR2 SYGVKD.